This is a list of T cell receptor beta chains from one sample in a study of T cell responses to AZD1222 COVID-19 vaccine. Clones were read by immunoSEQ multiplex PCR, and TCRdb kept only the in-frame ones, dropping some. The sample yields roughly 99,000 clones, about 90% seen once. Sequences were derived from peripheral blood, sampled on day 0 of AZD1222 vaccination. The receptors here all came from an adult in good health. CDR3s include the opening cysteine and the closing phenylalanine or tryptophan. A D gene is named only where the DNA matches it firmly. Where a row states a size, it is once, few, many or the class of an expanded clone; other rows omit it.

NA	TRBJ2-2	NA	TRBV27	CASGGHSRPRNTGELFF	TGTGCCAGCGGGGGACATTCGAGACCCAGGAACACCGGGGAGCTGTTTTTT
NA	TRBJ2-2	NA	TRBV6-5	CASRAINTGELFF	TGTGCCAGCCGGGCGATCAACACCGGGGAGCTGTTTTTT
NA	TRBJ1-1	NA	TRBV6-4	CASSVSINTEAFF	TGTGCCAGCAGTGTATCAATCAACACTGAAGCTTTCTTT
TRBD1	TRBJ1-4	NA	TRBV11-2	CASSPPGQLNEKLFF	TGTGCCAGCAGCCCGCCGGGACAGTTAAATGAAAAACTGTTTTTT
NA	TRBJ2-7	NA	TRBV5-6	CASSSTMLVNEQYF	TGTGCCAGCAGCTCCACGATGTTGGTTAACGAGCAGTACTTC
TRBD2	TRBJ2-2	NA	TRBV4-3	CASRAGLAKTGELFF	TGCGCCAGCAGGGCCGGACTAGCGAAAACCGGGGAGCTGTTTTTT
NA	TRBJ2-3	NA	TRBV4-3	CASSQDAALSTDTQYF	TGCGCCAGCAGCCAAGATGCTGCCTTATCCACAGATACGCAGTATTTT
NA	TRBJ2-1	NA	TRBV19	CASSRTTASYNEQFF	TGTGCCAGTAGTAGGACGACAGCCTCCTACAATGAGCAGTTCTTC
NA	TRBJ2-6	NA	TRBV4-2	CASSPVSGANVLTF	TGTGCCAGCAGCCCCGTCTCTGGGGCCAACGTCCTGACTTTC
NA	TRBJ1-5	once	TRBV30	CAWSVRRDSNQPQHF	TGTGCCTGGAGTGTACGAAGGGATAGCAATCAGCCCCAGCATTTT
TRBD1	TRBJ1-2	NA	TRBV29-1	CSVARPTGLGNYGYTF	TGCAGCGTTGCCCGCCCGACAGGGTTGGGTAACTATGGCTACACCTTC
NA	TRBJ2-7	once	TRBV19	CARKYLNEQYF	TGTGCCAGAAAGTATCTAAACGAGCAGTACTTC
TRBD2	TRBJ2-1	few	TRBV5-4	CASFGTSGGHEQFF	TGTGCCAGCTTTGGGACTAGCGGGGGTCATGAGCAGTTCTTC
TRBD1	TRBJ1-5	few	TRBV27	CASRPGQGEQPQHF	TGTGCCAGCAGACCTGGACAGGGAGAACAGCCCCAGCATTTT
NA	TRBJ1-2	NA	TRBV3-1/TRBV3-2	CASSQAGGRTNYGYTF	TGTGCCAGCAGCCAAGCTGGGGGGCGGACTAACTATGGCTACACCTTC
NA	TRBJ2-3	NA	TRBV11-3	CASSPDYTDTQYF	TGTGCCAGCAGCCCGGACTACACAGATACGCAGTATTTT
NA	TRBJ2-7	NA	TRBV28	CASSWGTGQISYEQYF	TGTGCCAGCAGTTGGGGAACAGGACAAATTTCCTACGAGCAGTACTTC
NA	TRBJ1-2	NA	TRBV6-2/TRBV6-3	CASSQERRRNGYTF	TGTGCCAGCAGTCAAGAGAGAAGGAGGAATGGCTACACCTTC
NA	TRBJ2-3	NA	TRBV29-1	CSVERSGAESTDTQYF	TGCAGCGTTGAAAGATCCGGGGCCGAGAGCACAGATACGCAGTATTTT
NA	TRBJ2-7	NA	TRBV20-1	CSASGDYEQYF	TGCAGTGCTAGCGGGGACTACGAGCAGTACTTC
TRBD1	TRBJ2-7	NA	TRBV3-1/TRBV3-2	CASSPTGGEQYF	TGTGCCAGCAGCCCGACAGGGGGCGAGCAGTACTTC
NA	TRBJ1-4	NA	TRBV28	CASSFRGANEKLFF	TGTGCCAGCAGTTTCCGGGGGGCTAATGAAAAACTGTTTTTT
TRBD1	TRBJ1-2	NA	TRBV7-8	CASSSRQGGNYGYTF	TGTGCCAGCAGCTCAAGACAGGGTGGTAACTATGGCTACACCTTC
NA	TRBJ2-2	NA	TRBV12-5	CASGFMIRGTANTGELFF	TGTGCTAGTGGTTTCATGATCCGGGGGACAGCGAACACCGGGGAGCTGTTTTTT
NA	TRBJ2-1	once	TRBV1	CTSSQGYGGRENEQFF	TGCACCAGCAGCCAAGGTTATGGGGGACGGGAAAATGAGCAGTTCTTC
TRBD1	TRBJ1-1	NA	TRBV13	CASSPGTGITEAFF	TGTGCCAGCAGCCCCGGGACAGGGATCACTGAAGCTTTCTTT
NA	TRBJ1-1	NA	TRBV9	CASSVGPDLNTEAFF	TGTGCCAGCAGCGTAGGCCCCGATCTGAACACTGAAGCTTTCTTT
NA	TRBJ2-1	NA	TRBV6-2/TRBV6-3	CASSYSTGEQFF	TGTGCCAGCAGTTACTCGACTGGGGAGCAGTTCTTC
NA	TRBJ2-7	NA	TRBV7-3	CASSLSPGTTYEQYF	TGTGCCAGCAGCTTAAGTCCGGGTACCACCTACGAGCAGTACTTC
TRBD1	TRBJ1-2	NA	TRBV5-8	CASSLLGTGSGYGYTF	TGTGCCAGCAGCTTGTTGGGGACAGGGAGTGGCTATGGCTACACCTTC
NA	TRBJ2-2	NA	TRBV11-3	CASSSGWTGELFF	TGTGCCAGCAGCTCGGGTTGGACCGGGGAGCTGTTTTTT
NA	TRBJ1-2	NA	TRBV5-4	CASSLAGGNGYTF	TGTGCCAGCAGCTTGGCCGGTGGAAATGGCTACACCTTC
TRBD1	TRBJ2-1	NA	TRBV7-9	CASSLDSDRRQFF	TGTGCCAGCAGCTTGGACTCGGACAGGCGGCAGTTCTTC
NA	TRBJ1-1	NA	TRBV30	CAWRKRAHTEAFF	TGTGCCTGGAGGAAACGGGCCCACACTGAAGCTTTCTTT
TRBD1	TRBJ1-4	NA	TRBV7-9	CASSKDRGPQEKLFF	TGTGCCAGCAGCAAGGACAGGGGGCCTCAGGAAAAACTGTTTTTT
NA	TRBJ1-2	few	TRBV19	CASGTYGHGYTF	TGTGCCAGTGGGACTTACGGACATGGCTACACCTTC
NA	TRBJ1-1	NA	TRBV4-1	CASSQGVSGGGTEAFF	TGCGCCAGCAGCCAAGGAGTGAGCGGGGGAGGTACTGAAGCTTTCTTT
TRBD2	TRBJ2-7	NA	TRBV2	CASSAPDGGLYEQYF	TGTGCCAGCAGTGCCCCGGACGGGGGGTTATACGAGCAGTACTTC
NA	TRBJ2-1	NA	TRBV24-1	CATRGPYNEQFF	TGTGCCACCAGGGGCCCCTACAATGAGCAGTTCTTC
NA	TRBJ2-3	few	TRBV5-6	CASSLVLGDTQYF	TGTGCCAGCAGCTTGGTGCTAGGAGATACGCAGTATTTT
TRBD2	TRBJ2-3	NA	TRBV5-6	CASSLRGLLTDTQYF	TGTGCCAGCAGCTTAAGGGGACTACTCACAGATACGCAGTATTTT
NA	TRBJ2-2	few	TRBV5-4	CASSFGVAAGELFF	TGTGCCAGCAGCTTTGGTGTTGCCGCCGGGGAGCTGTTTTTT
TRBD1	TRBJ1-6	once	TRBV7-2	CASSLEGQGSSPLHF	TGTGCCAGCAGCTTAGAGGGACAGGGTAGTTCACCCCTCCACTTT
NA	TRBJ1-4	NA	TRBV18	CASSQPGQREKLFF	TGTGCCAGCTCACAACCGGGACAACGAGAAAAACTGTTTTTT